These 13 T cell receptor beta chains share one sample of origin, sequenced in a study of regulatory T cells in long-lasting Graves disease. In building TCR beta libraries, iRepertoire HTBI primers were used together with Arm-PCR of CDR3 regions. TCRdb re-called the multiplex PCR reads with MiXCR, one entry per CDR3 protein. Of 370,000 or so distinct CDR3 sequences listed, 15% to 20% were seen once; the top ten hold about 19%. Regarding time point: newly diagnosed GD, antithyroid drugs for less than 3 months. Generation of the TCR library employed RNA extracted from PBMCs. These data were also reused for a study on T cells in Graves' hyperthyroidism and ophthalmopathy.

This specimen consisted of peripheral blood mononuclear cells (PBMCs), obtained at new diagnosis, from a patient treated with antithyroid drugs. Every receptor here comes from a woman between 18 and 30 years old with Graves disease.

The genes are TRBV28 and TRBJ1-5, with 10 bases aligning to TRBD1. Germline V lookup: CDR1 MDHEN, CDR2 SYDVKM. CDR3 length: 14 amino acids. The trim removed 8 bases at V and 2 bases at J, leaving 3 bases unmatched. Here the CDR3 reads CASGGTGGNQPQHF. DNA of the CDR3: TGTGCCAGCGGGGGGACAGGGGGCAATCAGCCCCAGCATTTT.

This clonotype has just a few counts. The rearrangement uses TRBV28 and TRBJ1-5, with TRBD1 matching over 8 bases. Trimming removed 6 bases from V and 3 bases from J; junction bases left unmatched: 7. Per germline, CDR1 MDHEN and CDR2 SYDVKM. This CDR3 comprises 15 residues. The CDR3, as DNA: TGTGCCAGCAGCCTAGACAGGGGCCCCAATCAGCCCCAGCATTTT. Encoded protein: CASSLDRGPNQPQHF.

V is TRBV6-1 and J is TRBJ1-2; D may be TRBD1 (5 bases). This CDR3 has 16 amino acids. V lost 6 bases, J lost 1 base, and 18 bases lay in between. Germline CDR1 is MNHNS and CDR2 is SASEGT. The CDR3 is CASRPFGGGFNYGYTF. CDR3 nucleotides: TGTGCCAGCAGGCCCTTTGGGGGGGGTTTTAACTATGGCTACACCTTC.

Comments on this clonotype: An end of the junction does not agree with germline; a read error may underlie this. The rearrangement joins TRBV2 to TRBJ2-5, with D perhaps TRBD1 (6 bases). The germline V gene encodes CDR1 SNHLY and CDR2 FYNNEI. This CDR3 has 17 amino acids. The CDR3 region is CAGRRTRGARGQGTQYF. The CDR3, as DNA: TGTGCCGGCAGAAGGACCAGGGGTGCGCGAGGTCAAGGGACCCAGTACTTC.

This clonotype was observed at least ten times. DNA for the CDR3: TGTGCCAGCAGTGAAGACTCCTACAATGAGCAGTTCTTC. Translated, it gives CASSEDSYNEQFF. The chain has TRBV6-2 or TRBV6-3 and TRBJ2-1; D unclear. Trimming removed 5 bases from V and 0 bases from J, with 5 bases in between. Germline CDR1 and CDR2: MNHEY and SVGEGT. The CDR3 length is 13 residues.

This clonotype has only a few counts. The J gene is TRBJ1-5, the V gene TRBV30; 10 bases match TRBD1. Per germline, CDR1 GTSNPN and CDR2 SVGIG (reference sequence). The CDR3 consists of 14 residues. With V trimmed by 6 bases and J by 6 bases, 8 bases remained unmatched. The CDR3: CACRTGGQSQPQHF. The CDR3, as DNA: TGTGCCTGCCGGACAGGGGGTCAGAGTCAGCCCCAGCATTTT.

In its sample, this clonotype was seen many times. The gene calls are TRBV9 and TRBJ1-6; D is possibly TRBD1 (5 bases). Trimming cost V 3 bases and J 4 bases, with 8 bases left between them. The CDR3 consists of 14 residues. Germline V gene lookup returns CDR1 SGDLS and CDR2 YYNGEE. CDR3 in amino acids: CASSEGKYNSPLHF. CDR3 bases: TGTGCCAGCAGCGAGGGGAAGTATAATTCACCCCTCCACTTT.

This clonotype appeared many times. V and J are TRBV2 and TRBJ2-1; 7 nucleotides align to TRBD2. CDR1 and CDR2 (germline): SNHLY, FYNNEI. The CDR3 runs 15 residues. The V segment lost 3 bases and the J segment 10 bases; nucleotides outside the gene matches: 12. The CDR3 DNA is TGTGCCAGCAGTGATATAATGGGGGAGGGCCAAGAGCAGTTCTTC. Encoded protein: CASSDIMGEGQEQFF.

The DNA for the CDR3 is TGCAGTGCTAGGGACCGCTCAACTAGCACAGATACGCAGTATTTT. As protein: CSARDRSTSTDTQYF. The V and J genes are TRBV20-1 and TRBJ2-3; D is unclear. Germline V gene lookup returns CDR1 DFQATT and CDR2 SNEGSKA (reference sequence). V was shortened by 3 bases and J by 0 bases, with 13 bases between the two germline ends. The CDR3 contains 15 residues.

This clonotype occurred a few times. This sequence joins TRBV15 and TRBJ2-5, with 10 bases identical to TRBD2. Per germline, CDR1 LNHNV and CDR2 YYDKDF (reference sequence). This CDR3 has 18 residues. V shed 3 bases and J 5 bases; nucleotides not matched to a gene: 15. CDR3 DNA sequence: TGTGCCACCAGCAGCATTTCGGTAGCGGGAGGATGGGGTGAGACCCAGTACTTC. Protein product: CATSSISVAGGWGETQYF.

The rearrangement joins TRBV7-9 to TRBJ1-4; D remains unclear. The ends were cut back, 4 bases at V and 7 bases at J, with 19 bases in the middle. The CDR3 totals 16 residues. Germline CDR1 reads SEHNR; CDR2 reads FQNEAQ (reference sequence). CDR3 DNA sequence: TGTGCCAGCAGCTCGAACGGGGTCGGATTTGTTGAAAAACTGTTTTTT. Its translation is CASSSNGVGFVEKLFF.

The table lists this clonotype with many counts. J is TRBJ2-7 and V is TRBV5-1; D perhaps matches TRBD2 (8 bases). Trimming removed 3 bases from V and 6 bases from J, with 22 bases in between. Germline loops: CDR1 SGHRS, CDR2 YFSETQ. This CDR3 spans 16 amino acids. The CDR3 sequence: CASSSNRGGTRGEQYF. The DNA of the CDR3 is TGCGCCAGCAGCTCGAACAGGGGAGGGACTAGAGGCGAGCAGTACTTC.

The chain has TRBV7-9 and TRBJ2-7, with TRBD2 matching over 9 bases. The CDR3 contains 14 residues. From germline, CDR1 is SEHNR and CDR2 FQNEAQ (reference sequence). The V and J ends lost 1 base and 6 bases, in that order; junction bases with no gene match: 4. CDR3 sequence reads: CASSLVGGGGEQYF. DNA of the CDR3: TGTGCCAGCAGCTTAGTTGGCGGGGGGGGCGAGCAGTACTTC.